A single TCR beta chain is shown here with its context. Its matching antigen is unknown. Naive CD8 cells, CD45RO-negative and positively selected for CCR7, excluded terminally differentiated effector memory CD45RA+ cells. This sample stems from a study of shared clonotypes between healthy human individuals. Study outcomes and limitations: Blood alone was sampled, and tissue repertoires likely differ. Clonotypes that were shared across a handful of donors made up approximately 5% of naive CD4 clonotypes. Relative to their counterparts shared across all four donors, non-shared clonotypes exhibited diminished generation probabilities. Rarefaction showed sorted-subset sequencing was incomplete despite large depth.

Germline V gene sequence: CDR1 ENHRY, CDR2 SYGVKD. The CDR3 runs to 16 residues. Unmatched junction bases numbered 7, after V lost 0 bases and J lost 6 bases. This table comes from immunoSEQ multiplex PCR, and its TCRdb copy is limited to in-frame clones, with some not included. The sample consists of nearly 600,000 clones, around 95% of them appearing once. Sequencing was done on a sample of naive CD8+ T cells sorted from blood. The TCR originated in a woman in her twenties or thirties in good health. V gene TRBV10-3 combines with J gene TRBJ1-4, with 7 bases matching TRBD1. CDR3 coding DNA: TGTGCCATCAGTGAGTCGATAAGGGGGCACGATGAAAAACTGTTTTTT. It encodes CAISESIRGHDEKLFF.